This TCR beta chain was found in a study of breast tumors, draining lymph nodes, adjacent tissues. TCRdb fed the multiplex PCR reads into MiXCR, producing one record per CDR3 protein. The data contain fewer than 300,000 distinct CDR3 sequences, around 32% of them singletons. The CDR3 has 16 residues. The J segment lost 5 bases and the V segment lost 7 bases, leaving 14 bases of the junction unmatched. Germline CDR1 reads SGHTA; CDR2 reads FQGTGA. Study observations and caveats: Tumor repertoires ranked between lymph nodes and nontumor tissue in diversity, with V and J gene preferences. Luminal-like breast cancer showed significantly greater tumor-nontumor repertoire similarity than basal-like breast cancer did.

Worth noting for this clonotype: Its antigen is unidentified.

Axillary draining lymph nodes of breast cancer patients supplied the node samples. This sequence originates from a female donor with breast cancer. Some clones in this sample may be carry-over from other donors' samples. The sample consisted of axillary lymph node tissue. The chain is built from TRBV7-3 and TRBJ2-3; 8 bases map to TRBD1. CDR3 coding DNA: TGTGCCAGCAACTCTAGGGACAGGACGAGAGGAGATACGCAGTATTTT. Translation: CASNSRDRTRGDTQYF.